The 19 T cell receptor beta chains below come from one sample, sequenced in a study of blood T cells in healthy people across ages. Next came a second PCR, run for about 6 to 11 cycles, which used a sample-barcoded 5' primer along with a J-beta primer mix. TCRdb analysed the 5' RACE reads with MiXCR anew, one entry per CDR3 protein. The sample holds around 1,000,000 distinct CDR3 sequences, around 25% seen once. The data were also submitted as part of a second study, on T cells of mothers and their children.

The sample was blood. Receptors were obtained from a girl aged 2-10 years in good health.

This clonotype is a singleton in its sample. This chain joins TRBV12-3 or TRBV12-4 and TRBJ2-2, with a tentative D call TRBD1 (6 bases). Trimming left V 8 bases short and J 3 bases short, with 16 bases between. This CDR3 has 15 amino acids. Written as DNA, the CDR3 is TGTGCCAGCGGTCAACAGGGTGAGGACACCGGGGAGCTGTTTTTT. Amino acids: CASGQQGEDTGELFF.

This clonotype was observed a few times. This sequence joins TRBV20-1 and TRBJ2-1; weak D call: TRBD2 (7 bases). The J call may be incorrect, as the DNA end agrees better with TRBJ2-5. The germline V gene has CDR1 DFQATT and CDR2 SNEGSKA (reference sequence). The CDR3 runs 15 residues. CDR3: CSATPRGEGLETQYF. The CDR3 DNA follows: TGCAGTGCTACCCCAAGGGGGGAGGGCCTGGAGACCCAGTACTTC.

The V gene is TRBV27, the J gene TRBJ2-4; TRBD1 matches 12 bases. The V gene end was trimmed by 5 bases and the J gene end by 11 bases; junction bases not matched to a gene: 10. From germline, CDR1 is MNHEY and CDR2 SMNVEV (reference sequence). CDR3 length: 15 residues. The CDR3: CASSPIRDRGLLQYF. The CDR3, as DNA: TGTGCCAGCAGTCCAATCCGGGACAGGGGGCTTCTTCAGTACTTC.

Concerning this clonotype: A junction end diverges from the germline sequence, so it may reflect a read error. V and J are TRBV20-1 and TRBJ2-4, with 7 bases matching TRBD1. Germline V gene lookup returns CDR1 DFQATT and CDR2 SNEGSKA (reference sequence). The CDR3 totals 15 residues. The CDR3 here is CSAPNRGRAKNTQYF. The DNA for the CDR3 is TGCAGTGCTCCAAACAGGGGCCGAGCCAAAAACACTCAGTACTTC.

The rearrangement joins TRBV5-1 to TRBJ2-1; D is possibly TRBD1 (6 bases). The CDR3 is 16 residues long. Germline CDR1 SGHRS, CDR2 YFSETQ. V lost 2 bases to trimming and J lost 0 bases, with 12 bases between them. CDR3 in DNA: TGCGCCAGCAGCTTCGCCGACAGGAGCTCCTACAATGAGCAGTTCTTC. Residues: CASSFADRSSYNEQFF.

The chain joins TRBV3-1 to TRBJ2-7, with D unclear. Trimming removed 1 base from V and 4 bases from J, with 11 bases in between. The CDR3 extends over 14 amino acids. The germline V gene encodes CDR1 LGHDT and CDR2 YNNKEL (reference sequence). This chain's CDR3 is CASSQGNLPYEQYF. CDR3 DNA: TGTGCCAGCAGCCAAGGGAACCTACCTTACGAGCAGTACTTC.

The chain recombines TRBV4-1 with TRBJ1-1; no clear D. V lost 1 base and J 7 bases, leaving 13 bases between the germline ends. Germline-derived CDR1 and CDR2 are MGHRA and YSYEKL. This CDR3 region has 14 residues. The CDR3 spells CASSQAGPGIEAFF. In nucleotides, the CDR3 is TGCGCCAGCAGCCAAGCCGGGCCAGGCATTGAAGCTTTCTTT.

This sequence joins TRBV4-3 and TRBJ2-1; 9 bases map to TRBD2. J gave up 3 bases and V 1 base, and 1 base lay outside the gene matches. CDR1 and CDR2 from the germline V gene are LGHNA and YSLEER. This CDR3 is 15 amino acids long. The chain's CDR3 is CASSQASGDYNEQFF. The DNA of the CDR3 is TGCGCCAGCAGCCAAGCTAGCGGGGACTACAATGAGCAGTTCTTC.

There are a few counts of this clonotype. A read error may account for a junction end that differs from germline. This rearrangement joins TRBV13 to TRBJ2-5, with 7 positions matching TRBD1. Near its end, the DNA agrees better with TRBJ2-1, so the J call may be wrong. The germline CDR1 and CDR2 sequences are PRHDT and FYEKMQ (reference sequence). The CDR3 totals 13 residues. The CDR3 loop is CASWDSDDNEQFF. DNA for the CDR3: TGCGCCAGCTGGGACAGCGATGACAATGAGCAGTTCTTC.

This chain links TRBV28 with TRBJ2-5; D remains ambiguous. The better agreement between TRBJ2-1 and the DNA end casts doubt on the J call. This CDR3 spans 14 amino acids. The germline V gene has CDR1 MDHEN and CDR2 SYDVKM. The DNA for the CDR3 is TGTGCCAGCAGAGATAGCCAGACCTACAATGAGCAGTTCTTC. The encoded protein is CASRDSQTYNEQFF.

This clonotype was picked up a small number of times. V gene TRBV4-1 combines with J gene TRBJ2-5; D is undetermined. The J call is doubtful: the DNA matches TRBJ2-7 better. The V gene's germline CDR1 is MGHRA and CDR2 YSYEKL. The CDR3 is made up of 15 amino acids. CDR3 DNA sequence: TGCGCCAGCAGCCAAGCGCTCATAAGCTCCTACGAGCAGTACTTC. This encodes CASSQALISSYEQYF.

CDR3 in DNA: TGTGCCAGCAGCCTGGGGGTGTGGGGCTACACCTTC. Protein sequence: CASSLGVWGYTF. This chain uses TRBV7-2 with TRBJ1-2; possibly TRBD1 for D (5 bases). Germline V lookup: CDR1 SGHTA, CDR2 FQGNSA. Trimming shortened V by 5 bases and J by 8 bases, and 12 bases separated the two germline ends. The CDR3 sequence is 12 residues long.

This clonotype was detected a few times. This chain connects TRBV27 to TRBJ2-7; D not certain. The CDR3 length is 13 residues. CDR1 and CDR2 (germline): MNHEY, SMNVEV (reference sequence). V was shortened by 8 bases and J by 2 bases, with 13 bases between the two germline ends. In DNA, the CDR3 is TGTGCCAGCTCGGCGGCAGGTCCCTACGAGCAGTACTTC. Protein sequence: CASSAAGPYEQYF.

This clonotype was counted a few times. CDR3 amino acids: CASSPWVGIEAFF. CDR3 sequence (DNA): TGTGCCAGCAGCCCGTGGGTAGGCATTGAAGCTTTCTTT. The chain employs TRBV7-2 and TRBJ1-1; D unclear. In germline, CDR1 is SGHTA, CDR2 FQGNSA. This CDR3 contains 13 residues. V gave up 5 bases and J gave up 7 bases, with 14 bases separating them.

The rearrangement joins TRBV28 to TRBJ1-6; TRBD1 is a possible D gene (5 bases). Germline-derived CDR1 and CDR2 are MDHEN and SYDVKM. CDR3 size: 15 residues. V was cut by 3 bases and J by 5 bases, with 11 bases left in between. CDR3 loop: CASSLGPGHNSPLHF. In DNA, the CDR3 is TGTGCCAGCAGTTTGGGGCCAGGTCATAATTCACCCCTCCACTTT. The full variable domain, its missing parts supplied by reference TRBV28 and TRBJ1-6, is DVKVTQSSRYLVKRTGEKVFLECVQDMDHENMFWYRQDPGLGLRLIYFSYDVKMKEKGDIPEGYSVSREKKERFSLILESASTNQTSMYLCASSLGPGHNSPLHFGNGTRLTVT.

The chain carries TRBV29-1 and TRBJ1-1, with a tentative D call TRBD1 (6 bases). The length of the CDR3 is 13 residues. The V end was cut by 6 bases, the J end by 2 bases, with 13 bases between. CDR1 and CDR2 (germline): SQVTM, ANQGSEA. This CDR3 reads CSVLEDSNTEAFF. The CDR3, as DNA: TGCAGCGTCCTAGAGGACAGTAACACTGAAGCTTTCTTT. Full variable domain (missing parts from reference TRBV29-1 and TRBJ1-1): SAVISQKPSRDICQRGTSLTIQCQVDSQVTMMFWYRQQPGQSLTLIATANQGSEATYESGFVIDKFPISRPNLTFSTLTVSNMSPEDSSIYLCSVLEDSNTEAFFGQGTRLTVV.

This clonotype was picked up a small number of times. The chain recombines TRBV7-2 with TRBJ2-3, with TRBD2 matching over 10 bases. With 7 bases clipped from V and 0 bases from J, the junction kept 13 bases outside the gene matches. CDR1 SGHTA and CDR2 FQGNSA come from the germline V gene. CDR3 length: 18 residues. CDR3 amino acids: CASTLRTSGLYSTDTQYF. Here the CDR3 DNA reads TGTGCCAGCACCCTCCGGACTAGCGGACTTTATAGCACAGATACGCAGTATTTT.

This chain links TRBV11-2 with TRBJ2-7; 7 bases are shared with TRBD1. Germline CDR1 and CDR2: SGHAT and FQNNGV. With V trimmed by 3 bases and J by 9 bases, 2 bases remained unmatched. The CDR3 totals 11 residues. The CDR3 bases are TGTGCCAGCAGCTTCACAGGGGTGCAGTACTTC. Protein: CASSFTGVQYF.

The table lists this clonotype with a few counts. The chain employs TRBV25-1 and TRBJ2-5; 9 bases line up with TRBD2. The CDR3 runs 14 residues. CDR1 is MGHDK and CDR2 is SYGVNS in the germline V gene. The V and J ends lost 2 bases and 5 bases, in that order; junction bases with no gene match: 3. CDR3 residues: CASSEVAGAETQYF. The CDR3 region has the DNA TGTGCCAGCAGTGAAGTAGCGGGAGCGGAGACCCAGTACTTC.